This section outlines one T cell receptor beta chain sequence together with its context. The CDR3 goes on 3 residues after the read ends, and that part is filled in from the germline J gene. The entry originates in a study of T cells in women clearing cervical HPV infection. Study as a whole: Controls' single incident HPV16 infection cleared within 12 months without precancer. HLA type could not be excluded as a confounder.

All participants had a single incident cervical HPV16 infection, and prevalent HPV16 infections were excluded. Sequenced by immunoSEQ multiplex PCR; TCRdb stores in-frame clones only, minus some. The listing contains 35,000 to 50,000 clones. Trimming removed 2 bases at V and 2 bases at J, with 13 bases between. Germline V gene sequence: CDR1 SGHTA, CDR2 FQGTGA. The CDR3 is made up of 15 amino acids. Sequencing was carried out using blood buffy coat. The receptor's source is a woman aged 18-70 years with a cervical HPV16 infection that either progressed to CIN3+ or cleared (not recorded which). V usage is TRBV7-3 and J usage is TRBJ2-7; D possibly uses TRBD1 or TRBD2 (6 bases each). CDR3 residues: CASSLEAGEAYEQYF. The CDR3 DNA, read in part, is TGTGCCAGCAGCTTAGAGGCAGGGGAGGCCTACGAG.